The 15 T cell receptor beta chains below come from one sample, sequenced in a study of T-cell reconstitution after alpha-beta-depleted transplantation in children. Preparation of the TCRbeta library involved a method that used unique molecular identifiers. TCRdb re-called the PCR reads with MiXCR, one entry per CDR3 protein. The sample shows around 130,000 distinct CDR3 sequences, 9.5% to 10% of them seen only once. This specimen consisted of PBMCs, mostly from graft donor cells, obtained 180 days after TCRalphabeta/CD19-depleted stem cell transplant. The receptors originated from a girl less than two years old who had a stem cell transplant for combined immunodeficiency, so the T cells may come from the graft donor.

There are a few counts of this clonotype. CDR3 nucleotides: TGCGCCAGCAGATCGAGGGGTGCTACAGGGATACTCACGAACACCGGGGAGCTGTTTTTT. It codes for CASRSRGATGILTNTGELFF. The chain employs TRBV5-1 and TRBJ2-2, with D possibly being TRBD1 (6 bases). The V gene lost 5 bases and the J gene lost 0 bases, with 26 bases spanning the gap. Germline V gene data show CDR1 as SGHRS and CDR2 as YFSETQ. This CDR3 has 20 amino acids.

Of note for this clonotype: A read error may be the cause here, since a much bigger clone is one base away. The chain links TRBV29-1 to TRBJ2-5; 7 positions match TRBD1. CDR3 size: 12 residues. Germline trimming cut 4 bases from V and 2 bases from J; bases unmatched to any gene: 1. CDR1 is SQVTM and CDR2 is ANQGSEA in the germline V gene. The CDR3 here is CSVVRGQETQYF. The DNA of the CDR3 is TGCAGCGTTGTCAGGGGGCAAGAGACCCAGTACTTC.

The rearrangement uses TRBV9 and TRBJ1-2, with D possibly matching TRBD1 (5 bases). V lost 4 bases and J lost 2, with 12 bases in between. The V gene's germline CDR1 is SGDLS and CDR2 YYNGEE. The CDR3 has 14 residues. Here the CDR3 DNA reads TGTGCCAGCAGCCCCCGGACATGGAACTATGGCTACACCTTC. The encoded protein is CASSPRTWNYGYTF.

CDR3 nucleotide sequence: TGCAGTGCTAGGGCGGGACAGCTATGCTATGGCTACACCTTC. As protein: CSARAGQLCYGYTF. The gene calls are TRBV20-1 and TRBJ1-2; 7 bases are shared with TRBD1. The length of the CDR3 is 14 residues. CDR1 and CDR2 from the germline V gene are DFQATT and SNEGSKA (reference sequence). The V segment lost 3 bases and the J segment 4 bases; nucleotides outside the gene matches: 8.

This chain connects TRBV6-5 to TRBJ1-4, with TRBD1 identical over 9 bases. The V gene end was trimmed by 2 bases and the J gene end by 9 bases; junction bases not matched to a gene: 10. CDR3 length: 16 residues. CDR1 and CDR2 (germline): MNHEY, SVGAGI. DNA for the CDR3: TGTGCCAGCAGTTACCCGACAGGACAGGGGAAGAAAAAACTGTTTTTT. This encodes CASSYPTGQGKKKLFF.

This clonotype occurred a few times. The chain combines TRBV9 with TRBJ2-6; D not resolved. CDR1 SGDLS and CDR2 YYNGEE come from the germline V gene. V was clipped by 3 bases and J by 0 bases, with 4 bases between them. The CDR3 is 14 residues long. CDR3: CASSAPSGANVLTF. The CDR3 DNA reads TGTGCCAGCAGCGCTCCCTCTGGGGCCAACGTCCTGACTTTC.

The V call is TRBV6-2 or TRBV6-3, the J call TRBJ2-1; a weak D match, TRBD1 (6 bases). The germline V and J ends were trimmed by 6 bases and 2 bases, with 11 bases remaining between them. This CDR3 has 14 amino acids. Germline CDR1 is MNHEY and CDR2 is SVGEGT. The CDR3 is CASRRGWTYNEQFF. CDR3 coding DNA: TGTGCCAGCAGGAGGGGGTGGACCTACAATGAGCAGTTCTTC.

This clonotype was detected a few times. This rearrangement joins TRBV5-8 to TRBJ2-5; no definite D call. V lost 5 bases to trimming and J lost 5 bases, with 19 bases between them. There are 15 residues in the CDR3. The germline gives CDR1 SGHTS, CDR2 YDEGEE. DNA of the CDR3: TGTGCCAGCAGAGATACAGTCTGGGCATATGAGACCCAGTACTTC. This codes for CASRDTVWAYETQYF.

The rearrangement links TRBV20-1 to TRBJ2-3; D gene uncertain. This CDR3 comprises 11 residues. The germline CDR1 and CDR2 sequences are DFQATT and SNEGSKA (reference sequence). With 5 bases removed from V and 2 bases from J, the gap between germline ends came to 5 bases. CDR3 in DNA: TGCAGTGCTGACACCACAGATACGCAGTATTTT. As protein: CSADTTDTQYF.

This clonotype showed up just a few times. The chain joins TRBV7-6 to TRBJ2-2; 9 nucleotides match TRBD1. CDR3 length equals 16 residues. Germline V gene lookup returns CDR1 SGHVS and CDR2 FNYEAQ. With 7 bases clipped from V and 5 bases from J, the junction kept 11 bases outside the gene matches. The CDR3 DNA follows: TGTGCCAGCACCCAAAAACAGGGGGCAAAGACCGGGGAGCTGTTTTTT. Protein: CASTQKQGAKTGELFF.

This chain joins TRBV20-1 and TRBJ2-7; 8 positions match TRBD2. V shed 2 bases and J 9 bases; nucleotides not matched to a gene: 3. The CDR3 loop spans 11 amino acids. Germline V gene data show CDR1 as DFQATT and CDR2 as SNEGSKA (reference sequence). This chain's CDR3 is CSARLREGQYF. The CDR3 DNA is TGCAGTGCTAGACTCCGGGAGGGGCAGTACTTC.

V usage is TRBV29-1 and J usage is TRBJ2-1, with D possibly TRBD2 on 5 matching bases. Per germline, CDR1 SQVTM and CDR2 ANQGSEA. V lost 3 bases, J lost 8 bases, and 14 bases lay in between. The CDR3 is 13 residues long. The CDR3 bases are TGCAGCGTTGAGCGGGCCCCTTGGGATGAGCAGTTCTTC. Its translation is CSVERAPWDEQFF.

Ten or more counts support this clonotype. V gene TRBV20-1 combines with J gene TRBJ2-4; D is unresolved. V was clipped by 0 bases and J by 6 bases, with 15 bases between them. Germline V CDR1 and CDR2: DFQATT, SNEGSKA (reference sequence). The CDR3 totals 15 residues. The DNA of the CDR3 is TGCAGTGCTAGAGATCGAGGCCTTTTCCTAAACATTCAGTACTTC. Translated: CSARDRGLFLNIQYF.

In its sample, this clonotype was seen a few times. V gene TRBV6-5 combines with J gene TRBJ1-2; D is perhaps TRBD1 (6 bases). Trimming cost V 8 bases and J 4 bases, with 14 bases left between them. CDR1 is MNHEY and CDR2 is SVGAGI in the germline V gene. This CDR3 contains 13 residues. The CDR3 loop is CASPTGTGYGYTF. The CDR3, as DNA: TGTGCCAGCCCAACAGGGACGGGCTATGGCTACACCTTC.

This clonotype has a count of ten or more. This rearrangement joins TRBV12-3 or TRBV12-4 to TRBJ2-7; possible D gene TRBD2, 6 bases. V was clipped by 7 bases and J by 1 base, with 11 bases between them. The CDR3 consists of 13 residues. CDR3 sequence (DNA): TGTGCCAGCAAGGGACTCCCTTCCTACGAGCAGTACTTC. It translates to CASKGLPSYEQYF.